This T cell receptor (beta chain) was documented in a study of cytomegalovirus exposure and HLA in healthy donors. Findings and caveats of the study: The study flagged about 160 TCR beta chains as cytomegalovirus-associated. Later analysis showed most CMV-associated TCR beta chains appearing HLA-restricted. The analysis excluded some indistinguishable V segments, including TRBV6-2 and TRBV6-3.

The PCR ran on 60 Vbeta and 13 Jbeta primers. Profiling relied on immunoSEQ multiplex PCR, and the TCRdb table lists in-frame clones only, not all of them. The sample carries around 94,000 clones, 75% to 80% recorded once. About this clone: Antigen specificity is unknown.

The ends were cut back, 9 bases at V and 6 bases at J, with 20 bases in the middle. The CDR3 spans 15 residues. Germline V CDR1 and CDR2: MDHEN, SYDVKM. V usage is TRBV28 and J usage is TRBJ2-2; D is perhaps TRBD2 (6 bases). The specimen was PBMCs. The sequence was collected from a male donor in good health and CMV-seropositive. Written as DNA, the CDR3 is TGTGCCAGTTCCTCGCGGGACCATTCACCCGGGGAGCTGTTTTTT. Translation gives CASSSRDHSPGELFF.